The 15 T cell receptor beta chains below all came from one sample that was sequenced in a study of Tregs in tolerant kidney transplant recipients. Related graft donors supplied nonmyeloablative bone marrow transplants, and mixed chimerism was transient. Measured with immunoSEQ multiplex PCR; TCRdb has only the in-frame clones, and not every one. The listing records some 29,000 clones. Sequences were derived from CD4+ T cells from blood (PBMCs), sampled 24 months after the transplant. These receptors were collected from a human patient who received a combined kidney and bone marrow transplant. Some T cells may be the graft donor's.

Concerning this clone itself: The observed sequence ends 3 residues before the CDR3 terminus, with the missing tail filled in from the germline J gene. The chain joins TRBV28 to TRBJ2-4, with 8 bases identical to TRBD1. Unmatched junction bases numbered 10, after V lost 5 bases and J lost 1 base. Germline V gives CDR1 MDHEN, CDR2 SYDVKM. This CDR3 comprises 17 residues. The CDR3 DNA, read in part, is TGTGCCAGCAGTCTCCGACAGGGGTCCTTGGCCAAAAACATT. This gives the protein CASSLRQGSLAKNI. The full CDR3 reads CASSLRQGSLAKNIQYF.

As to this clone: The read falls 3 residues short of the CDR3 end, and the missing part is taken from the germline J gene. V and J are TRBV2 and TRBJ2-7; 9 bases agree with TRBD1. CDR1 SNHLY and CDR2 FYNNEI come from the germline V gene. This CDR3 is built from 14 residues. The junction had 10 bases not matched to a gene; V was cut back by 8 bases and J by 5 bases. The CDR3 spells CASGKGQGIHEQYF. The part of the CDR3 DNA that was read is TGTGCCAGCGGGAAAGGACAGGGGATCCACGAG.

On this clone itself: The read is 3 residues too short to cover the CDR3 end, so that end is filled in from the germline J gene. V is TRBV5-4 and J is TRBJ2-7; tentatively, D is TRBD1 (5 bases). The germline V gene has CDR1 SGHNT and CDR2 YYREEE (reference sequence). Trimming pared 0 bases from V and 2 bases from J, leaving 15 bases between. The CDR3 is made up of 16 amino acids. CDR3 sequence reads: CASSLGLPDTPYEQYF. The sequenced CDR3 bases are TGTGCCAGCAGCTTGGGTCTTCCGGACACACCCTACGAG.

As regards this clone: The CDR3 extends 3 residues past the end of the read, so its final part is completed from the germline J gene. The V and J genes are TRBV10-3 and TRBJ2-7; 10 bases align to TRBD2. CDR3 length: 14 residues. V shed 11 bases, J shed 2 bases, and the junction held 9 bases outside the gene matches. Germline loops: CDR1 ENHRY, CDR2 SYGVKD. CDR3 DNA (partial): TGTGCCGGATCACTAGCGGGGAAGGCCTACGAG. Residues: CAGSLAGKAYE. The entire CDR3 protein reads CAGSLAGKAYEQYF.

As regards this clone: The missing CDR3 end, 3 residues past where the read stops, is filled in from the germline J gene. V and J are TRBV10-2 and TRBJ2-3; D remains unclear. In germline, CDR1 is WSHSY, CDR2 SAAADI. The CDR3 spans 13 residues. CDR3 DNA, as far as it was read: TGCGCCAGCAGAGACCGGTCTAGTGGGACG. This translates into CASRDRSSGT. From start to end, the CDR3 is CASRDRSSGTQYF.

The CDR3 DNA, read in part, is TGTGCCAGCTCACCAAGGACAGATTTGACTGAA. It codes for CASSPRTDLTE. The CDR3 reads in full as CASSPRTDLTEAFF. The chain joins TRBV18 to TRBJ1-1; possible D gene TRBD1, 6 bases. Sequencing ends 3 residues short of the CDR3 end; the germline J gene provides the rest. The CDR3 is made up of 14 amino acids. The germline V gene encodes CDR1 KGHSH and CDR2 LQKENI. Trimming stripped 2 bases from V and 5 bases from J, with 12 bases between.

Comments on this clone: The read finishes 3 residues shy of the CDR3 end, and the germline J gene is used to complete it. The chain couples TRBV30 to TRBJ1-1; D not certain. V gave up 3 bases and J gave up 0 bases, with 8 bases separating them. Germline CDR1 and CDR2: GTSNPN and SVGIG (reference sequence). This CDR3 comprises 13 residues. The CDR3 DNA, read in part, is TGTGCCTGGAGAAACGGGTTGAACACTGAA. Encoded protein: CAWRNGLNTE. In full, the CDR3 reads CAWRNGLNTEAFF.

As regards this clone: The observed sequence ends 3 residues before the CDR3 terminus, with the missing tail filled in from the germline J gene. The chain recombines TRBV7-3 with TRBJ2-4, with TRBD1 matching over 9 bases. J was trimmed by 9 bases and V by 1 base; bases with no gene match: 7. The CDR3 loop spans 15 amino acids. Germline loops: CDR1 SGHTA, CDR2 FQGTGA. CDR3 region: CASSLNGQGIGIQYF. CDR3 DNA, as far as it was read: TGTGCCAGCAGCTTAAATGGACAGGGGATCGGCATT.

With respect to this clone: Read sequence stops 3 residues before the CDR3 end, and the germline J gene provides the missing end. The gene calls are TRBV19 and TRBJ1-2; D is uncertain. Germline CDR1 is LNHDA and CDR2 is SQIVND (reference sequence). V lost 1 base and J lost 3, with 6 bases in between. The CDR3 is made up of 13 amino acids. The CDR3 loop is CASSIVGYYGYTF. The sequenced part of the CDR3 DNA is TGTGCCAGTAGTATAGTCGGGTACTATGGC. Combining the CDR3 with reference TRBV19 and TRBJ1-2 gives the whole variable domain DGGITQSPKYLFRKEGQNVTLSCEQNLNHDAMYWYRQDPGQGLRLIYYSQIVNDFQKGDIAEGYSVSREKKESFPLTVTSAQKNPTAFYLCASSIVGYYGYTFGSGTRLTVV.

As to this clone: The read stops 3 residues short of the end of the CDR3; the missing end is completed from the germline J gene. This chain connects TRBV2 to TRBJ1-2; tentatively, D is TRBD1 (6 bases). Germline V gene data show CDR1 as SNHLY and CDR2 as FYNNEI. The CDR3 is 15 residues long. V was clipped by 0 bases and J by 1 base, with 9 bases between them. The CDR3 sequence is CASSEAPRGNYGYTF. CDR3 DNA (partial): TGTGCCAGCAGTGAAGCCCCCAGGGGTAACTATGGC.

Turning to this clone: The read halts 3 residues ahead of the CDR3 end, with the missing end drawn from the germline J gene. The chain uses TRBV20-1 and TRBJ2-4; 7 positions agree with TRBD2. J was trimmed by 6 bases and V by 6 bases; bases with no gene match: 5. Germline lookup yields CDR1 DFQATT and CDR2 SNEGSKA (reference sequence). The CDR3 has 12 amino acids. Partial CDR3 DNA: TGCAGTGCCAGGGACTACCCAAACATT. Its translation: CSARDYPNI. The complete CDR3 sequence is CSARDYPNIQYF.

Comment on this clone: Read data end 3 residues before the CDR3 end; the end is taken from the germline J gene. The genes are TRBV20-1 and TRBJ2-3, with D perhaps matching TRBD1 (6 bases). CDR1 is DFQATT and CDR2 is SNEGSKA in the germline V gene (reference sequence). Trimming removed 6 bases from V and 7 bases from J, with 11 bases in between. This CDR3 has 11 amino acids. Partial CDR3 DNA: TGCAGTGCCAAACAGGGAAATACG. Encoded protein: CSAKQGNT. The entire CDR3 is CSAKQGNTQYF.

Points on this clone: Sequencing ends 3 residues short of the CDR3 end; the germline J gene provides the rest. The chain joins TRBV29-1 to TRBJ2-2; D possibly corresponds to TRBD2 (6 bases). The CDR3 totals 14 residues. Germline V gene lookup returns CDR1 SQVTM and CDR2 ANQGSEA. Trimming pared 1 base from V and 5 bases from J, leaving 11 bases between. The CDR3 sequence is CSVEAQGGTGELFF. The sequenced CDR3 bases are TGCAGCGTTGAAGCGCAGGGAGGTACCGGGGAG.

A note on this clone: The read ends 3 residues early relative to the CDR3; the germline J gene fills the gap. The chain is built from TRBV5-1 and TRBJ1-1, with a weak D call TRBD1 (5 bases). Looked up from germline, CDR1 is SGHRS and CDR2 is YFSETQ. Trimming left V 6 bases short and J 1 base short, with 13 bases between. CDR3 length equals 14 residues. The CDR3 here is CASIDSQGNTEAFF. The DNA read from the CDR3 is TGCGCCAGCATTGATTCTCAGGGGAACACTGAA.

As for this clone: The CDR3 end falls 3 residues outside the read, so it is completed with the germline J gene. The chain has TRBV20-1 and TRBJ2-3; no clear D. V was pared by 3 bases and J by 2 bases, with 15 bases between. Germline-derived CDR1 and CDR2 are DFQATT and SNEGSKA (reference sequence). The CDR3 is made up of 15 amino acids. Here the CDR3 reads CSARYSLWVTDTQYF. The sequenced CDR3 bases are TGCAGTGCTAGGTATAGCCTCTGGGTCACAGATACG.